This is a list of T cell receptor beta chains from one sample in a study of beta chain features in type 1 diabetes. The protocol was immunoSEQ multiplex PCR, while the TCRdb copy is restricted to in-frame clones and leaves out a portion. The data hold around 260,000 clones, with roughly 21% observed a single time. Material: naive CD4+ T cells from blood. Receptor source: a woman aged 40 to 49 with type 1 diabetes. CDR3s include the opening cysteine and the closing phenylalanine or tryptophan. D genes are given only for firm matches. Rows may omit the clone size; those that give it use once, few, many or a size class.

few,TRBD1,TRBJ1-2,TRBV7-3,CASSQTGDGYTF,TGTGCCAGCAGCCAGACAGGGGATGGCTACACCTTC
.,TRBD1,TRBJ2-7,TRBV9,CASSVGQGASYEQYF,TGTGCCAGCAGCGTAGGTCAGGGGGCCTCCTACGAGCAGTACTTC
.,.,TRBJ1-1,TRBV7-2,CASSPLGENTEAFF,TGTGCCAGCAGCCCCCTCGGGGAGAACACTGAAGCTTTCTTT
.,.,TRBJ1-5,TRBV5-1,CASSLAGVSNQPQHF,TGCGCCAGCAGCTTGGCCGGGGTTAGCAATCAGCCCCAGCATTTT
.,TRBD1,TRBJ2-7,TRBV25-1,CASSESGTGYYEQYF,TGTGCCAGCAGTGAATCCGGGACAGGCTACTACGAGCAGTACTTC
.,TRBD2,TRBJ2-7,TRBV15,CATSSLAGDYEQYF,TGTGCCACCAGCAGCCTAGCGGGGGACTACGAGCAGTACTTC
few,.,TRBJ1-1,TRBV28,CASSSGQNTEAFF,TGTGCCAGCAGTTCTGGACAGAACACTGAAGCTTTCTTT
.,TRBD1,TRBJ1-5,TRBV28,CASRQGRNNQPQHF,TGTGCCAGCAGACAGGGGCGGAATAATCAGCCCCAGCATTTT
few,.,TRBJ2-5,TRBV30,CAWSGLDQETQYF,TGTGCCTGGAGTGGACTAGACCAAGAGACCCAGTACTTC
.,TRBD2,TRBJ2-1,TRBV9,CASSRTSGRAVYNEQFF,TGTGCCAGCAGCCGGACTAGCGGGAGGGCCGTCTACAATGAGCAGTTCTTC
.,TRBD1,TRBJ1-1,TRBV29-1,CSARTGAGNTEAFF,TGCAGCGCCCGAACAGGGGCAGGAAACACTGAAGCTTTCTTT
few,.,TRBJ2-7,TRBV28,CASSLTGISYEQYF,TGTGCCAGCAGTTTAACAGGGATCTCCTACGAGCAGTACTTC
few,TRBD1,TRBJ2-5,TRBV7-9,CASSSDRGRETQYF,TGTGCCAGCAGCTCGGACAGGGGGCGGGAGACCCAGTACTTC
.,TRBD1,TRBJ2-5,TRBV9,CASSEPGTGETQYF,TGTGCCAGCAGCGAACCCGGGACAGGGGAGACCCAGTACTTC
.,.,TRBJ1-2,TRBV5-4,CASSRGSSEPNYGYTF,TGTGCCAGCAGCCGGGGATCCAGCGAACCTAACTATGGCTACACCTTC
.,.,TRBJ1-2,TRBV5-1,CASSLEEGYYGYTF,TGCGCCAGCAGCTTGGAGGAGGGGTACTATGGCTACACCTTC
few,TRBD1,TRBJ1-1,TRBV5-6,CASSPRGFTEAFF,TGTGCCAGCAGCCCCAGGGGGTTCACTGAAGCTTTCTTT
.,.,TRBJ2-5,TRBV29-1,CSVALRLTGTQYF,TGCAGCGTTGCCCTACGTCTAACAGGGACCCAGTACTTC
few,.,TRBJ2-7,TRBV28,CASSLGSVGRVF,TGTGCCAGCAGTTTGGGGAGCGTTGGACGGGTCTTC
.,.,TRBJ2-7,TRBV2,CASSETGLTYEQYF,TGTGCCAGCAGTGAGACAGGCCTGACCTACGAGCAGTACTTC
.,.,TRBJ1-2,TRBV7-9,CASSGQGDYGYTF,TGTGCCAGCAGCGGGCAGGGTGACTATGGCTACACCTTC
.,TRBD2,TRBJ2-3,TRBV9,CASSSTSGVSTDTQYF,TGTGCCAGCAGCAGCACTAGCGGGGTCAGCACAGATACGCAGTATTTT